A selection of T cell receptor beta chains follows, all from one sample in a study of T cell responses to AZD1222 COVID-19 vaccine. TCRdb keeps only in-frame clones here, not all; method: immunoSEQ multiplex PCR. The sample contains around 130,000 clones, nearly 90% of which appear only once. The material was peripheral blood, obtained 28 days after the second AZD1222 dose. All receptors come from an adult who received the AZD1222 COVID-19 vaccine. Both conserved end residues are part of each CDR3.

TRBV5-6	TRBJ1-6	CASSLWSADNSPLHF
TRBV7-2	TRBJ2-7	CASSPGGYEQYF
TRBV19	TRBJ2-7	CASSRPGRGYEQYF
TRBV19	TRBJ1-2	CASRGQGYGYTF
TRBV4-1	TRBJ2-7	CASATGDQGYEQYF
TRBV28	TRBJ1-2	CASSVRQGAGYTF
TRBV12-3/TRBV12-4	TRBJ1-2	CASSLGQGAGYTF
TRBV28	TRBJ1-6	CASSRTGSNSPLHF
TRBV6-2/TRBV6-3	TRBJ2-6	CASSYGTGVAGANVLTF
TRBV6-5	TRBJ2-7	CASSYSPGQGYEQYF
TRBV5-5	TRBJ2-1	CASSSSGKGYNEQFF
TRBV28	TRBJ2-7	CASSPEYYEQYF
TRBV28	TRBJ2-7	CASSGEGTGGYEQYF
TRBV10-3	TRBJ1-1	CAISESEGWTEAFF
TRBV7-2	TRBJ2-1	CASSSLAGHNEQFF
TRBV27	TRBJ2-1	CASRTGAEGYEQFF